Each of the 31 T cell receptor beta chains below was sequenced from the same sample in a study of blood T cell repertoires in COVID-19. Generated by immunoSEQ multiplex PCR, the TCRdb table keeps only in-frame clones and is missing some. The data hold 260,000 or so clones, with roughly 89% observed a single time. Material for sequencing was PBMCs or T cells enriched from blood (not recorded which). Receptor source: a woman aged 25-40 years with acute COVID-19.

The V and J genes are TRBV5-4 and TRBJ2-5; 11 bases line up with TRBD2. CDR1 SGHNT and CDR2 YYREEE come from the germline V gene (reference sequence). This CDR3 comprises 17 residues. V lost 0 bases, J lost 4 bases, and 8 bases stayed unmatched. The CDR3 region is CASSLEGSGGAGETQYF. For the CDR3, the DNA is TGTGCCAGCAGCTTGGAGGGTAGCGGGGGGGCCGGAGAGACCCAGTACTTC.

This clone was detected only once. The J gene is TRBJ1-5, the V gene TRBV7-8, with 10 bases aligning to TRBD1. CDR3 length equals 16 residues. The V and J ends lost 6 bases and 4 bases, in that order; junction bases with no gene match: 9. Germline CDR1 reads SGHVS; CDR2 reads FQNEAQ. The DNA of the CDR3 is TGTGCCAGCAGTTTCTTTCGGACAGGGGGGAATCAGCCCCAGCATTTT. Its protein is CASSFFRTGGNQPQHF. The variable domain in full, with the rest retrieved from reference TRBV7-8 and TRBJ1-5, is GAGVSQSPRYKVAKRGQDVALRCDPISGHVSLFWYQQALGQGPEFLTYFQNEAQLDKSGLPSDRFFAERPEGSVSTLKIQRTQQEDSAVYLCASSFFRTGGNQPQHFGDGTRLSIL.

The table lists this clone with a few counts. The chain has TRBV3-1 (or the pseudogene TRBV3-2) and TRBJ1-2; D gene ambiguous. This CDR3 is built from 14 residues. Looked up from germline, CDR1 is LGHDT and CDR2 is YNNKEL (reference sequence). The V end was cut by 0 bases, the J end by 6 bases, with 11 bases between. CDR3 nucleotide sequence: TGTGCCAGCAGCCAAGATTCCGGCGGCGATGGCTACACCTTC. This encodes CASSQDSGGDGYTF.

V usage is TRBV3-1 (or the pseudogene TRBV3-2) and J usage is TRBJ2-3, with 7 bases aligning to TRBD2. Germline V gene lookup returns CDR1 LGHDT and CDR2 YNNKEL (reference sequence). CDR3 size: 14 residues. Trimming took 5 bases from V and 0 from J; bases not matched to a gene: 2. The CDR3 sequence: CASSYSGSTDTQYF. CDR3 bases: TGTGCCAGCAGCTATAGCGGGAGCACAGATACGCAGTATTTT.

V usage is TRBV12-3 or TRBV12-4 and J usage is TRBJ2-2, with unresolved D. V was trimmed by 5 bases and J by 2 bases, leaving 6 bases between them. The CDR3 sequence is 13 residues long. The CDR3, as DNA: TGTGCCAGCAGTAAGCCTAACACCGGGGAGCTGTTTTTT. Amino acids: CASSKPNTGELFF.

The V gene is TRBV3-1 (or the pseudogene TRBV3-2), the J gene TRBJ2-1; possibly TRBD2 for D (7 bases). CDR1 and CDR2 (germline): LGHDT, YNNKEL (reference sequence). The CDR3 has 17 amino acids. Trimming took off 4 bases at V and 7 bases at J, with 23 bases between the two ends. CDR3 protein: CASSPLLGGGPANEQFF. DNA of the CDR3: TGTGCCAGCAGCCCACTATTAGGGGGGGGGCCCGCTAATGAGCAGTTCTTC.

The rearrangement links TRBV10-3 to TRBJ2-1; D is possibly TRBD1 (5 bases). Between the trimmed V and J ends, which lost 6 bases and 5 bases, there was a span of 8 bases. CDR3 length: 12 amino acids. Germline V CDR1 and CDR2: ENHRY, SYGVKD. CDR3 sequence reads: CAIRTVNNEQFF. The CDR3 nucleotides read TGTGCCATCAGGACAGTAAACAATGAGCAGTTCTTC.

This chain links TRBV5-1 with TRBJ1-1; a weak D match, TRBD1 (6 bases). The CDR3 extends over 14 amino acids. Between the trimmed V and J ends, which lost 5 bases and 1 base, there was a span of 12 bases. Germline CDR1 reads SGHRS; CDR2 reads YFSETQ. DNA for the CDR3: TGCGCCAGCAGAAGCCGGGACACGAACACTGAAGCTTTCTTT. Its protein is CASRSRDTNTEAFF.

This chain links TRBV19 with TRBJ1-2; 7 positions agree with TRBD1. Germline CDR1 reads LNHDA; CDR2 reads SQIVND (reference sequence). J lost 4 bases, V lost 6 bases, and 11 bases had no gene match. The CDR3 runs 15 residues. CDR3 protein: CASRGTVDRRYGYTF. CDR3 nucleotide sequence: TGTGCCAGTAGGGGAACAGTGGACAGGCGCTATGGCTACACCTTC.

CDR3 residues: CASSFFRDRDYGYTF. The CDR3 DNA follows: TGTGCCAGCAGTTTCTTCCGGGACAGGGACTATGGCTACACCTTC. The chain is built from TRBV27 and TRBJ1-2; 9 nucleotides line up with TRBD1. The V segment lost 3 bases and the J segment 3 bases; nucleotides outside the gene matches: 5. The CDR3 extends over 15 amino acids. Germline lookup yields CDR1 MNHEY and CDR2 SMNVEV (reference sequence).

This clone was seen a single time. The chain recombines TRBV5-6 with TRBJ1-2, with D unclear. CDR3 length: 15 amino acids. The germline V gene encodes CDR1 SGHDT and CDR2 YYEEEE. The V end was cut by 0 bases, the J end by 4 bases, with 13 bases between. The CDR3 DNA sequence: TGTGCCAGCAGCTTGGATATAGAGGGTACCTATGGCTACACCTTC. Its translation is CASSLDIEGTYGYTF.

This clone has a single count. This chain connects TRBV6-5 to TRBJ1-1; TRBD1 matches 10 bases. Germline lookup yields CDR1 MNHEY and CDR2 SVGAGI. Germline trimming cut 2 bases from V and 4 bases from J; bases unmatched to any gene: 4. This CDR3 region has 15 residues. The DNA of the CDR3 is TGTGCCAGCAGTTACAGGGACAGGGGATCCACTGAAGCTTTCTTT. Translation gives CASSYRDRGSTEAFF.

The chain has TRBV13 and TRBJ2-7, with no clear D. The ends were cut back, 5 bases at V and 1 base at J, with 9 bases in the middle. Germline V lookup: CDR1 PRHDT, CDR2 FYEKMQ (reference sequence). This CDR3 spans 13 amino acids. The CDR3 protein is CASSPYSSYEQYF. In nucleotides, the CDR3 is TGTGCCAGCAGCCCTTACAGTTCCTACGAGCAGTACTTC.

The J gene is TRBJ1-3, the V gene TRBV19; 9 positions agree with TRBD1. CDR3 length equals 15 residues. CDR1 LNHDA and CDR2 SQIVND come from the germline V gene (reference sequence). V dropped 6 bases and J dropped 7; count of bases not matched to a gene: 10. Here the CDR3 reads CASSPGTGSGNTIYF. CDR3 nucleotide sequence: TGTGCCAGTAGCCCTGGGACAGGGTCAGGGAACACCATATATTTT.

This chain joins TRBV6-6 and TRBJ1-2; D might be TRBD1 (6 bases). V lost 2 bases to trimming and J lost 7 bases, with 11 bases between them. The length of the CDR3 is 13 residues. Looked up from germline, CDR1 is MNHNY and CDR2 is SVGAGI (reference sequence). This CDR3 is CASSYRGGPGYTF. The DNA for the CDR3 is TGTGCCAGCAGTTACCGAGGGGGACCTGGCTACACCTTC.

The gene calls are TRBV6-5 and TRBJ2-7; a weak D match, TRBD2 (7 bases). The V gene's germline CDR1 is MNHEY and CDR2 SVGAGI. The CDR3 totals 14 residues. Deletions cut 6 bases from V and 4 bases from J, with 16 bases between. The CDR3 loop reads CASSGGGGTYEQYF. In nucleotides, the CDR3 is TGTGCCAGCAGCGGGGGAGGGGGGACTTACGAGCAGTACTTC.

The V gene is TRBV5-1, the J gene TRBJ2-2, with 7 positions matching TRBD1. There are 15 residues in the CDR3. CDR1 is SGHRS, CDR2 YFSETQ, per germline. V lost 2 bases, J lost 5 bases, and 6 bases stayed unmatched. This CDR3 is CASSFPGQRTGELFF. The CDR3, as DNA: TGCGCCAGCAGCTTTCCGGGACAGCGTACCGGGGAGCTGTTTTTT.

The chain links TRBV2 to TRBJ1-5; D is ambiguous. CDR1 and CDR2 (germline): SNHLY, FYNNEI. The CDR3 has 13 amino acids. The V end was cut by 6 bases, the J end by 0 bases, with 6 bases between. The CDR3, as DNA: TGTGCCAGCAGCCTTTATAGCAATCAGCCCCAGCATTTT. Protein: CASSLYSNQPQHF.

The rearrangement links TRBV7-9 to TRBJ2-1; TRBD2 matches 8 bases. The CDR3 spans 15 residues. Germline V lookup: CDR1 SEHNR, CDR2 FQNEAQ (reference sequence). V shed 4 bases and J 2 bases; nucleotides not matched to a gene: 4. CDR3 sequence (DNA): TGTGCCAGCAGCTCTGGACTAGCCCCCTACAATGAGCAGTTCTTC. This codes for CASSSGLAPYNEQFF. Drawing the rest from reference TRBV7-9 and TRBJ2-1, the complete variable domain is DTGVSQNPRHKITKRGQNVTFRCDPISEHNRLYWYRQTLGQGPEFLTYFQNEAQLEKSRLLSDRFSAERPKGSFSTLEIQRTEQGDSAMYLCASSSGLAPYNEQFFGPGTRLTVL.

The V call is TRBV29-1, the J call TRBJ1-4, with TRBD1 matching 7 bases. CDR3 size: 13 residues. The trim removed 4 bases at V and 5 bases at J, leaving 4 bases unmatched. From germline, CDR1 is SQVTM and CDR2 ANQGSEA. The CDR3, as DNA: TGCAGCGTTGTAGGGACAGAAAATGAAAAACTGTTTTTT. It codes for CSVVGTENEKLFF.

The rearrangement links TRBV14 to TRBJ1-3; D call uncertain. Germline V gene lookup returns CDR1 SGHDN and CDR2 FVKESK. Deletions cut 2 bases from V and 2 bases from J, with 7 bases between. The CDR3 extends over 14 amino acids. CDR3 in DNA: TGTGCCAGCAGCCAAAACTCACCTGGAAACACCATATATTTT. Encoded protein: CASSQNSPGNTIYF.

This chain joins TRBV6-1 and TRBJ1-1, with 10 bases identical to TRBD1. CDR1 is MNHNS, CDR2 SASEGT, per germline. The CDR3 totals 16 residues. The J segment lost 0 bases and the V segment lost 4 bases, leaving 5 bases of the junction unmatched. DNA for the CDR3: TGTGCCAGCAGTGTCTTGACAGGGGGCCTGAACACTGAAGCTTTCTTT. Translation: CASSVLTGGLNTEAFF.

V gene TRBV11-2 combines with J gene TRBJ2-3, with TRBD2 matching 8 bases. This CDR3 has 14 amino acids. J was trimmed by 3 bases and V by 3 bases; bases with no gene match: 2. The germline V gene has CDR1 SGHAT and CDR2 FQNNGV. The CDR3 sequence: CASSFGGGTDTQYF. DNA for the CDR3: TGTGCCAGCAGCTTCGGCGGGGGGACAGATACGCAGTATTTT.

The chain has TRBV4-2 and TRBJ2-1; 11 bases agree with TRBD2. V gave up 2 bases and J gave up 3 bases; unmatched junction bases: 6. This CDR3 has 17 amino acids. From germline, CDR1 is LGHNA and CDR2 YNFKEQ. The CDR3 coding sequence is TGTGCCAGCAGCCAACATGGCGGGACTAGCGGCTACAATGAGCAGTTCTTC. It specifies CASSQHGGTSGYNEQFF.

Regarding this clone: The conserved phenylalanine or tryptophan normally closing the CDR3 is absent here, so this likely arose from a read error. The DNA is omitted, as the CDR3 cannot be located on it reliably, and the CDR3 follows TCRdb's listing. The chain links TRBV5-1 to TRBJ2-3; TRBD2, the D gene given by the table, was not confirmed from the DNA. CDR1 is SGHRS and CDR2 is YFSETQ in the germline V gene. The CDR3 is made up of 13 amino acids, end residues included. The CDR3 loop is CASSLDSGGEVKI.

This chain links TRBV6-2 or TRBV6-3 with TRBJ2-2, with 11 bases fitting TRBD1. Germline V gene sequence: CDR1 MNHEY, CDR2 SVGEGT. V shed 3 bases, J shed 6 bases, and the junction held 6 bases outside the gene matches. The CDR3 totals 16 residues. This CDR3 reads CASSYPGTGGAGELFF. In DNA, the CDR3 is TGTGCCAGCAGTTATCCCGGGACAGGGGGTGCCGGGGAGCTGTTTTTT.

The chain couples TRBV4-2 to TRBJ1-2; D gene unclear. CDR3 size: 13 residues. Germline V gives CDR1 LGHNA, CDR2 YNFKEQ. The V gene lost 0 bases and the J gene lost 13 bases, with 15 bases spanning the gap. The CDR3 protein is CASSQDPTRFGTF. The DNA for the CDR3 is TGTGCCAGCAGCCAAGATCCGACTCGGTTCGGCACCTTC.

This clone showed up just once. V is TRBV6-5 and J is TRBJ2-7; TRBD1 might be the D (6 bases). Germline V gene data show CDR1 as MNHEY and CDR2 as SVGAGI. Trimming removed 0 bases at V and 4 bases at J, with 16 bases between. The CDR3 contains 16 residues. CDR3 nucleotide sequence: TGTGCCAGCAGTTACTCAGGGCAGGGGTCTCGTTACGAGCAGTACTTC. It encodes CASSYSGQGSRYEQYF.

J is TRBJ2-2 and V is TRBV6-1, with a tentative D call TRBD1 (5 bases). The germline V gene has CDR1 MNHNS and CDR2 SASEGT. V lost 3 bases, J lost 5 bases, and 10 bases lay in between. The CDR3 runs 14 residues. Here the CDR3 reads CASSEDRQTGELFF. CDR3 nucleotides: TGTGCCAGCAGTGAGGATCGACAGACCGGGGAGCTGTTTTTT.

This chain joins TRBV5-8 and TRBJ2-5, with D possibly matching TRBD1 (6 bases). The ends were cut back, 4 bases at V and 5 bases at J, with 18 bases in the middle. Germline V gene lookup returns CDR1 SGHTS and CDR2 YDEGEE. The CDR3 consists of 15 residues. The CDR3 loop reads CASSHLNREWETQYF. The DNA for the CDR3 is TGTGCCAGCAGCCACCTGAACAGGGAGTGGGAGACCCAGTACTTC. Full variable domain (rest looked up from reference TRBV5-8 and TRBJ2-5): EAGVTQSPTHLIKTRGQQATLRCSPISGHTSVYWYQQALGLGLQFLLWYDEGEERNRGNFPPRFSGRQFPNYSSELNVNALELEDSALYLCASSHLNREWETQYFGPGTRLLVL.

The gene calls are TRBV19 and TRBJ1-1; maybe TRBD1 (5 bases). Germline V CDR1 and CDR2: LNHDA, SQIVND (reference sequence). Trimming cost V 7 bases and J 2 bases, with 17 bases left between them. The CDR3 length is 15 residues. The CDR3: CASTPIDSPNTEAFF. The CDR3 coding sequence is TGTGCCAGTACTCCGATCGACAGCCCCAACACTGAAGCTTTCTTT.